This TCR beta chain was sequenced during a study of vaccination and CD4 T cells after COVID-19. Time point meaning: late sampling 161 to 241 days after vaccination in a few convalescent patients. Treatment indicated: roughly 10-day PBMC culture with coronavirus spike peptide pools or control peptides (ViraFEST assay). Researchers reported culturing approximately 2 million PBMCs per well with roughly 10 IU/ml IL-2 and 8 to 10 ug/ml peptide pools. V lost 5 bases to trimming and J lost 8 bases, with 15 bases between them. The CDR3 contains 13 residues. Germline loops: CDR1 KGHSH, CDR2 LQKENI. General study results and limits: Median SARS-CoV-2-reactive clonotype numbers rose nonsignificantly, 21 to 38.

Regarding this clonotype: Its antigen remains unknown.

Sequenced with the Oncomine TCR Beta short-read assay was DNA taken from cultured CD4+ T cells. TCRdb reanalysed the PCR reads using MiXCR and keeps one entry per CDR3 protein. Among approximately 21,000 distinct CDR3 sequences listed, around two fifths were seen once. The sequences come from CD4+ T cells from blood, cultured in vitro, collected about 7 months after SARS-CoV-2 vaccination. The source of this sequence is a human donor who had recovered from COVID-19. V and J are TRBV18 and TRBJ1-2; D remains unclear. The CDR3 region is CASSETLARGYTF. In DNA, the CDR3 is TGTGCCAGCTCAGAAACCCTAGCACGGGGCTACACCTTC.